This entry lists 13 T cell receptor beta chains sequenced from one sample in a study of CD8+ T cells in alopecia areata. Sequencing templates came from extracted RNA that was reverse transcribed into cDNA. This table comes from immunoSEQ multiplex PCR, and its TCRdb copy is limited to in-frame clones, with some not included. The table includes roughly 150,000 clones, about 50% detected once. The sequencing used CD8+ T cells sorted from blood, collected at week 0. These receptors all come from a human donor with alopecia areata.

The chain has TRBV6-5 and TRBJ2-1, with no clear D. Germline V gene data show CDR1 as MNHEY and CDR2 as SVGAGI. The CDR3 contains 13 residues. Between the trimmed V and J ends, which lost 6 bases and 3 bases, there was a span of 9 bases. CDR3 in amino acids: CASSLNLYNEQFF. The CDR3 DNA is TGTGCCAGCAGCCTCAACCTCTACAATGAGCAGTTCTTC.

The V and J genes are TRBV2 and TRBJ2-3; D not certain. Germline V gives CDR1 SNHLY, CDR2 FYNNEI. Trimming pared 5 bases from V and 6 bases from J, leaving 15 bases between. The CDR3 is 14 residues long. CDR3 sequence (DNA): TGTGCCAGCAGTCACCGGCCCGAGGTTGATACGCAGTATTTT. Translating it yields CASSHRPEVDTQYF. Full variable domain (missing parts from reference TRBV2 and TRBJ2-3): EPEVTQTPSHQVTQMGQEVILRCVPISNHLYFYWYRQILGQKVEFLVSFYNNEISEKSEIFDDQFSVERPDGSNFTLKIRSTKLEDSAMYFCASSHRPEVDTQYFGPGTRLTVL.

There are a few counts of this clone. DNA of the CDR3: TGTGCCAGCAGCGTAGAGGGGAATCTCAACGAGCAGTACTTC. This sequence encodes CASSVEGNLNEQYF. J is TRBJ2-7 and V is TRBV9; a weak D match, TRBD1 (5 bases). Germline V CDR1 and CDR2: SGDLS, YYNGEE. CDR3 length equals 14 residues. Trimming removed 0 bases from V and 5 bases from J, with 12 bases in between.

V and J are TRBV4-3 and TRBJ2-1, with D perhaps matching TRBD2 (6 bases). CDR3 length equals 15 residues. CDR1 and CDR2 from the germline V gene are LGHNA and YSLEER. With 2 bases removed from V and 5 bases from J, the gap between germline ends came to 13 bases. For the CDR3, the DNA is TGCGCCAGCAGCCAATTAGCGGTGACGAACAATGAGCAGTTCTTC. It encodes CASSQLAVTNNEQFF.

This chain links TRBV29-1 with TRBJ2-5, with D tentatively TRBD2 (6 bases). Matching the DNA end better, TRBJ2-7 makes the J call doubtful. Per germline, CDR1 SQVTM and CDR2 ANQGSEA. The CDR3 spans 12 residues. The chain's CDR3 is CSVEGEAYEQYF. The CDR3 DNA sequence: TGCAGCGTTGAGGGGGAGGCCTACGAGCAGTACTTC.

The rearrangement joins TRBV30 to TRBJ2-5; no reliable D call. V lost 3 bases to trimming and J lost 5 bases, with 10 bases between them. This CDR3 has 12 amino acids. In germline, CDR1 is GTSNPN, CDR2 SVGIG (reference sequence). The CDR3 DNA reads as TGTGCCTGGAGCCCTGGAGTCGAGACCCAGTACTTC. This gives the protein CAWSPGVETQYF.

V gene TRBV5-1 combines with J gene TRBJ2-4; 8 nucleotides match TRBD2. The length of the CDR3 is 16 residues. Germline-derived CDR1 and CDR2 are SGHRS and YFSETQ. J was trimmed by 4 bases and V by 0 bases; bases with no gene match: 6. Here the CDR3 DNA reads TGCGCCAGCAGCTTGGGGCGCGGGGGGCCGAAAAACATTCAGTACTTC. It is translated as CASSLGRGGPKNIQYF.

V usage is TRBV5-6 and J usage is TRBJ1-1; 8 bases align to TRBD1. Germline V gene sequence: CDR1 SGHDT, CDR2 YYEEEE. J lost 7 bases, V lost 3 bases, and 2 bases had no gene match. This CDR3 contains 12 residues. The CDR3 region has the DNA TGTGCCAGCAGCTGGGACAGGAATGAAGCTTTCTTT. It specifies CASSWDRNEAFF.

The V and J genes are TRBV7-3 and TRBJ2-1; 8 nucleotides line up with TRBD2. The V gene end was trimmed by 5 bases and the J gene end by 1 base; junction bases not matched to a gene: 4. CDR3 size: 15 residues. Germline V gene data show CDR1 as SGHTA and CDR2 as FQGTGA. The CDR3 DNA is TGTGCCAGCAGCCCCATAGCGGGGTCCTACAATGAGCAGTTCTTC. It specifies CASSPIAGSYNEQFF.

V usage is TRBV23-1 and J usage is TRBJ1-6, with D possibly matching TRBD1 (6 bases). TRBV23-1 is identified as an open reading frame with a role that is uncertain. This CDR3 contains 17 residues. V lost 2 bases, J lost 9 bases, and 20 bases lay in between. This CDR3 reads CASSQRGETGYPSPLHF. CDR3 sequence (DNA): TGCGCCAGCAGTCAACGCGGCGAAACAGGGTATCCTTCACCCCTCCACTTT.

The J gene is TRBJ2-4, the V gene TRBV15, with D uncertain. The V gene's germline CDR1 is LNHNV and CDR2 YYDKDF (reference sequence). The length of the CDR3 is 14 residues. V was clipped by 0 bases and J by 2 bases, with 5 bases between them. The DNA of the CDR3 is TGTGCCACCAGCAGAGAAGGGTCCAAAAACATTCAGTACTTC. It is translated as CATSREGSKNIQYF.

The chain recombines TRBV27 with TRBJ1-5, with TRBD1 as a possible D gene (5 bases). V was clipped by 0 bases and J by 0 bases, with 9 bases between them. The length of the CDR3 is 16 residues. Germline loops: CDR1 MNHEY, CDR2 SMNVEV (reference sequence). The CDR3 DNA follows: TGTGCCAGCAGTTTATCTCCGGGACCTAGCAATCAGCCCCAGCATTTT. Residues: CASSLSPGPSNQPQHF.

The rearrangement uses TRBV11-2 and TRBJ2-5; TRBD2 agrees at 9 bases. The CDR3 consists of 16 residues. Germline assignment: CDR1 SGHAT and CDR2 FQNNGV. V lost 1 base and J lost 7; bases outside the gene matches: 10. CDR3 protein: CASSLGRASGEVTQYF. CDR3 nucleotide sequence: TGTGCCAGCAGCTTAGGACGGGCTAGCGGGGAGGTGACCCAGTACTTC.